This T cell receptor beta chain was sequenced for a study of neoadjuvant nivolumab and ipilimumab in lung cancer. Findings of the study overall: Only two of four nivolumab-treated tumors gained richness and clonality by surgery. Compared with tumor-adjacent uninvolved lung, resected tumors showed greater richness and clonality. Pretherapy blood TCR richness correlated positively with resected tumor richness. TCR clonality did not significantly correlate with pathologic tumor regression.

Germline CDR1 SEHNR, CDR2 FQNEAQ (reference sequence). The CDR3 is 14 amino acids. Trimming removed 1 base at V and 4 bases at J, with 10 bases between. Regarding this clone: Antigen specificity is unknown.

Generated by immunoSEQ multiplex PCR, the TCRdb table keeps only in-frame clones and is missing some. Of about 3,800 clones listed, approximately 91% are singletons. The V and J genes are TRBV7-9 and TRBJ1-2; no firm D call. The sequence was collected from an adult with non-small cell lung cancer. The sequenced sample was adjacent normal lung tissue, obtained after neoadjuvant nivolumab, alone or with ipilimumab, at or shortly before surgery. The CDR3 nucleotides are TGTGCCAGCAGCTTAGATCCAGGACCCTATGGCTACACCTTC. Its protein product is CASSLDPGPYGYTF.